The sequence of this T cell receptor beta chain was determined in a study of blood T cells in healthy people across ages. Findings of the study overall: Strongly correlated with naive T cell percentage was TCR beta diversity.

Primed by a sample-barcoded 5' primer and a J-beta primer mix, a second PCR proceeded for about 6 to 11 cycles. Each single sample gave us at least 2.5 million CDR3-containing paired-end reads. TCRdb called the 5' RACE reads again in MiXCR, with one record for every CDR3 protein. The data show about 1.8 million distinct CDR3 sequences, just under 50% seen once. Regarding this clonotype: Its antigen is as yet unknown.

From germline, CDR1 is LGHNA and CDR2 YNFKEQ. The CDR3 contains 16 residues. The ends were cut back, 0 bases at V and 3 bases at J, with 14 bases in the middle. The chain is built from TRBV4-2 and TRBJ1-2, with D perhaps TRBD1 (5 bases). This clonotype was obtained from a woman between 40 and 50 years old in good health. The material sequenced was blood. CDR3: CASSQDGAGMDYGYTF. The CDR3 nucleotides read TGTGCCAGCAGCCAAGATGGCGCAGGGATGGACTATGGCTACACCTTC.